This paragraph reports one TCR beta chain. The germline V gene has CDR1 SGHTA and CDR2 FQGTGA. The V end lost 1 base, the J end lost 0 bases, and 6 bases lay between the germline ends. The CDR3 has 15 residues. The data belong to a study of shared clonotypes between healthy human individuals. CD4+ cell separation produced CD45RA+ naive and CD45RA-negative memory subsets. TCRdb's copy holds only in-frame clones and misses some; the assay was immunoSEQ multiplex PCR. The repertoire consists of more than 2 million clones, with 90% to 95% occurring once and the leading ten covering 0.1% to 0.15%. The TCR was taken from a man between 18 and 29 years old in good health. Sequencing was performed on naive CD4+ T cells sorted from blood. Noted subset: CD45RA+ positively selected. The rearrangement links TRBV7-3 to TRBJ2-2; D remains ambiguous. The CDR3 protein is CASSLNGANTGELFF. The CDR3 DNA sequence: TGTGCCAGCAGCTTAAATGGTGCGAACACCGGGGAGCTGTTTTTT.